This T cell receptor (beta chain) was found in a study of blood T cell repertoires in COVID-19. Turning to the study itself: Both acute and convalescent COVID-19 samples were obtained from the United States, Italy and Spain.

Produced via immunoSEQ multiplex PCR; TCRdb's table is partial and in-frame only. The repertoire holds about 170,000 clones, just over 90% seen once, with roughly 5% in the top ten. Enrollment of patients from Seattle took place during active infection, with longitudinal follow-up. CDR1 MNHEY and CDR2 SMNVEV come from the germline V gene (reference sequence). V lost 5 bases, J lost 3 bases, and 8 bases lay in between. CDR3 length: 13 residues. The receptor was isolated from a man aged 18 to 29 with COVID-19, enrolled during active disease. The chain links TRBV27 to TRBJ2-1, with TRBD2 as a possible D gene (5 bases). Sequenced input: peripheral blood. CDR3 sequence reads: CASSDGDYNEQFF. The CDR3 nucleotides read TGTGCCAGCAGTGACGGGGACTACAATGAGCAGTTCTTC.